This paragraph reports one TCR beta chain. The record originates from a study of blood T cell repertoires in COVID-19. The method was immunoSEQ multiplex PCR; TCRdb's version includes in-frame clones alone and lacks a portion of them. This table has approximately 200,000 clones, approximately 90% appearing once. Sequencing was performed on PBMCs or T cells enriched from blood (not recorded which). This receptor was obtained from a woman aged 25 to 45 who had recovered from COVID-19.

Here the CDR3 reads CASSTWGDYGYTF. The CDR3 DNA sequence: TGTGCCAGCAGCACATGGGGGGACTATGGCTACACCTTC. The genes are TRBV6-5 and TRBJ1-2, with D possibly matching TRBD1 (5 bases). Trimming took off 6 bases at V and 3 bases at J, with 11 bases between the two ends. This CDR3 has 13 residues. The germline V gene encodes CDR1 MNHEY and CDR2 SVGAGI.